This record concerns one TCR beta chain sequence. The data belong to a study of blood T cell repertoires in COVID-19. Study at large: The United States, Italy and Spain provided the acute and convalescent COVID-19 samples. Sample material is recorded as cDNA or gDNA derived from T cells, B-cell-depleted T cells, or PBMCs.

Per germline, CDR1 LGHDT and CDR2 YNNKEL (reference sequence). Trimming took off 8 bases at V and 8 bases at J, with 21 bases between the two ends. CDR3 length: 14 residues. The method was immunoSEQ multiplex PCR; TCRdb's version includes in-frame clones alone and lacks a portion of them. The sample includes some 21,000 clones, around 89% of them seen just once. Material for sequencing was peripheral blood. This clonotype was obtained from a man aged 70 or older with active COVID-19. V is TRBV3-1 (or the pseudogene TRBV3-2) and J is TRBJ1-2; D not resolved. CDR3 in amino acids: CASGEAGSQLGYTF. The CDR3 DNA follows: TGTGCCAGCGGGGAGGCAGGAAGTCAGCTCGGCTACACCTTC.